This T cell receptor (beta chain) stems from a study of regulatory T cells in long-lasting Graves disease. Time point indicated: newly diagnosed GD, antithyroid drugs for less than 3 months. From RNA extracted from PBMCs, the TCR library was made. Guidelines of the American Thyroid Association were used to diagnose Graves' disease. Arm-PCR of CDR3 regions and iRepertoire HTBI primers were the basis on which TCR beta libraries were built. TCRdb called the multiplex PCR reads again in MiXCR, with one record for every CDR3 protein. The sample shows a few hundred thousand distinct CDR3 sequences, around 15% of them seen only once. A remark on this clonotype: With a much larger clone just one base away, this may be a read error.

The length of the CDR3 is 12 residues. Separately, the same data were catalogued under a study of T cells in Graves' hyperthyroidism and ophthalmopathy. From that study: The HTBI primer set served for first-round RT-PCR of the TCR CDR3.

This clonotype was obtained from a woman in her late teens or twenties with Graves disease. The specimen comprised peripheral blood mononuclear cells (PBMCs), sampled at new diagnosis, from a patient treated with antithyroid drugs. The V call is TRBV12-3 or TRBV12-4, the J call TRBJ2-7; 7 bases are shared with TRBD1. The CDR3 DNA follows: TGTGCCTGCAGGGACAGTGGCAACGAGCAGTACTTC. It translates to CACRDSGNEQYF.